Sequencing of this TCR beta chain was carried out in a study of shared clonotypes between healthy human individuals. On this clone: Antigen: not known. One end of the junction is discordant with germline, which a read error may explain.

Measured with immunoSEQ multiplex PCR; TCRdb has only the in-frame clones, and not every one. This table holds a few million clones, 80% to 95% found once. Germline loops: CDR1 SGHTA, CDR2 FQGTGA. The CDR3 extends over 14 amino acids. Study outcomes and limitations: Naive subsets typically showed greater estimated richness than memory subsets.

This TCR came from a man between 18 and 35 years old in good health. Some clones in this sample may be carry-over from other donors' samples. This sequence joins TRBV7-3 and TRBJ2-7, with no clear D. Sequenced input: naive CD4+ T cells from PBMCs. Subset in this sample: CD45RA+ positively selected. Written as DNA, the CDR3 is TGTGCCAGCAACCCGGCAGGTATTGGCAAAACCACCGACTTC. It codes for CASNPAGIGKTTDF.